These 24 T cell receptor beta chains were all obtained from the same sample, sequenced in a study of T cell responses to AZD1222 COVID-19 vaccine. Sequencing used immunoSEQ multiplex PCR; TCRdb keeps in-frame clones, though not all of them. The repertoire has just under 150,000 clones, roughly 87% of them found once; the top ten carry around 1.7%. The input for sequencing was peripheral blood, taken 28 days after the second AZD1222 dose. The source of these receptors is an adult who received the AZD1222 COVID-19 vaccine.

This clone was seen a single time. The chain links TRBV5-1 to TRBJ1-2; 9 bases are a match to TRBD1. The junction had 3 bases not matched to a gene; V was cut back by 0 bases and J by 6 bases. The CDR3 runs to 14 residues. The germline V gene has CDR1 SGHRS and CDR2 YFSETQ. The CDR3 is CASSLDRGRDGYTF. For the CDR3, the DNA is TGCGCCAGCAGCTTGGACAGGGGGCGAGATGGCTACACCTTC.

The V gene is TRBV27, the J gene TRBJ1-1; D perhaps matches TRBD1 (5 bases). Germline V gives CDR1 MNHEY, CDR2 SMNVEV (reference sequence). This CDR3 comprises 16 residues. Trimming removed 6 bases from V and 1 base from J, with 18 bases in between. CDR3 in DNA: TGTGCCAGCAGCCAGGGTTGGGGGGGGACGAACACTGAAGCTTTCTTT. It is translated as CASSQGWGGTNTEAFF.

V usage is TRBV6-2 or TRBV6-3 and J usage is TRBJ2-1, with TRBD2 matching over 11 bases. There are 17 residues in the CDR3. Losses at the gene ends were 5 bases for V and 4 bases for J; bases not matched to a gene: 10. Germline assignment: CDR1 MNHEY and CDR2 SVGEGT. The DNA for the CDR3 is TGTGCCAGCAGTGACGCGACCGGGACTAGCGGTTACAATGAGCAGTTCTTC. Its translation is CASSDATGTSGYNEQFF.

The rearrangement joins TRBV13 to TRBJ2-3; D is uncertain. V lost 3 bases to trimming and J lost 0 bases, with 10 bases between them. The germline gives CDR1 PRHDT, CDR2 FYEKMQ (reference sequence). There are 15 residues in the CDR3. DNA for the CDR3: TGTGCCAGCAGCTTGCGAGACACAAGCACAGATACGCAGTATTTT. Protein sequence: CASSLRDTSTDTQYF.

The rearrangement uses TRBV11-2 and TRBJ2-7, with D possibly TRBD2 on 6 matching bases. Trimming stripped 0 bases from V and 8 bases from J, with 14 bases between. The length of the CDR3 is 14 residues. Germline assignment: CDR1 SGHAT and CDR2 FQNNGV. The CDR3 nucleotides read TGTGCCAGCAGCTTAGATCAGGGACTCCACAAGCAGTACTTC. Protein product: CASSLDQGLHKQYF.

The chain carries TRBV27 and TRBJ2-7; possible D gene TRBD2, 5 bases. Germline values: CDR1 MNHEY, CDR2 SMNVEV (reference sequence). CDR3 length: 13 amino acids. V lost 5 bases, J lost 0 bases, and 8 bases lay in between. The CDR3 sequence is CASSLDSSYEQYF. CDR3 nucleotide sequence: TGTGCCAGCAGTCTGGACTCCTCCTACGAGCAGTACTTC.

As DNA, the CDR3 is TGTGCCAGCAGCTTATATGGGGGGCGTAAGGACTACTATGGCTACACCTTC. It translates to CASSLYGGRKDYYGYTF. The chain has TRBV13 and TRBJ1-2; possibly TRBD1 for D (6 bases). The V gene's germline CDR1 is PRHDT and CDR2 FYEKMQ (reference sequence). The CDR3 covers 17 residues. V shed 2 bases and J shed 3 bases, with 19 bases lying between them.

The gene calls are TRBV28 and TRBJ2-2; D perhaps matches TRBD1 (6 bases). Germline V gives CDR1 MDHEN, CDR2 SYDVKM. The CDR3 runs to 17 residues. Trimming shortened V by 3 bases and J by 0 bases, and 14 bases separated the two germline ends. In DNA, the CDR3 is TGTGCCAGCAGTTTTCAACAGGGCTACACGAACACCGGGGAGCTGTTTTTT. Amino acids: CASSFQQGYTNTGELFF.

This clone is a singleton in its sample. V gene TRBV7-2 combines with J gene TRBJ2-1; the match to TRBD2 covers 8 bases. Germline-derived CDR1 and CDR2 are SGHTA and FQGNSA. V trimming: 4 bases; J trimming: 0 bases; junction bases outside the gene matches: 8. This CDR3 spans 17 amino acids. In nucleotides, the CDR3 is TGTGCCAGCAGCTACCGGGGGGGAGCGGGCTCCTACAATGAGCAGTTCTTC. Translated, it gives CASSYRGGAGSYNEQFF. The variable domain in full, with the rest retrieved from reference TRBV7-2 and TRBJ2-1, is GAGVSQSPSNKVTEKGKDVELRCDPISGHTALYWYRQSLGQGLEFLIYFQGNSAPDKSGLPSDRFSAERTGGSVSTLTIQRTQQEDSAVYLCASSYRGGAGSYNEQFFGPGTRLTVL.

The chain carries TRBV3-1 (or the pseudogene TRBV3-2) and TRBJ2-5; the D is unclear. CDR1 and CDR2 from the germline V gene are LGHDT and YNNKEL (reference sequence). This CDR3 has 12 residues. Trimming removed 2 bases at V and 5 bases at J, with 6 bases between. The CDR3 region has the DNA TGTGCCAGCAGCCAATCAGTGGAGACCCAGTACTTC. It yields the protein CASSQSVETQYF.

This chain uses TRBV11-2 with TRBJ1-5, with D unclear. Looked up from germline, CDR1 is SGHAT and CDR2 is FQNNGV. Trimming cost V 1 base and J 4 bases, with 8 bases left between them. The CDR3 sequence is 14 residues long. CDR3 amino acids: CASSLGSGNQPQHF. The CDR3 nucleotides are TGTGCCAGCAGCTTAGGATCGGGGAATCAGCCCCAGCATTTT.

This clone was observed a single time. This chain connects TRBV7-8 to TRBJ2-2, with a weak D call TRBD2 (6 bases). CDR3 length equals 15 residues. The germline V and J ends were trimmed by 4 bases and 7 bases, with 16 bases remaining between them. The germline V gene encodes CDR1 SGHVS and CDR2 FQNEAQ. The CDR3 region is CASSSPGDGIGELFF. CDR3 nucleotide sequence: TGTGCCAGCAGCTCCCCGGGAGATGGAATCGGGGAGCTGTTTTTT. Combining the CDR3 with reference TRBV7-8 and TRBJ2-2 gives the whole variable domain GAGVSQSPRYKVAKRGQDVALRCDPISGHVSLFWYQQALGQGPEFLTYFQNEAQLDKSGLPSDRFFAERPEGSVSTLKIQRTQQEDSAVYLCASSSPGDGIGELFFGEGSRLTVL.

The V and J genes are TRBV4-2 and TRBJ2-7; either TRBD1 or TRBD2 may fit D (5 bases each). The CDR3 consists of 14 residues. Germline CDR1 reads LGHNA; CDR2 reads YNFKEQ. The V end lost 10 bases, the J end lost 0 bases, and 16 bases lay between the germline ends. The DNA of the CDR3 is TGTGCCATCCTTGGGGACCGGAGCTCCTACGAGCAGTACTTC. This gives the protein CAILGDRSSYEQYF.

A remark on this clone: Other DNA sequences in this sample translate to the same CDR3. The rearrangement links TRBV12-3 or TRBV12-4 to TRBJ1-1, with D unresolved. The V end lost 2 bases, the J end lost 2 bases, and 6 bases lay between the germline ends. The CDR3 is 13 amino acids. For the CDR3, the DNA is TGTGCCAGCAGTTTAACGGGAAACACTGAAGCTTTCTTT. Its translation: CASSLTGNTEAFF.

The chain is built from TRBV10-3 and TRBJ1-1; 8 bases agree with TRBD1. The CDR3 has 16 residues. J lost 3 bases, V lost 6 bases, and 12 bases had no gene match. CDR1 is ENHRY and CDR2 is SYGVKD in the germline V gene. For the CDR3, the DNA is TGTGCCATCAGGGGGACAGGCGGAACAGGGGACACTGAAGCTTTCTTT. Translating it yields CAIRGTGGTGDTEAFF.

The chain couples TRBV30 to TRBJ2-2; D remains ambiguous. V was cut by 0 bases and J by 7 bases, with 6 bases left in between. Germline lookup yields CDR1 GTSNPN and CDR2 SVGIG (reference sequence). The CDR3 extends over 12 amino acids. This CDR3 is CAWSVASGELFF. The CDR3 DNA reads TGTGCCTGGAGTGTGGCTAGCGGGGAGCTGTTTTTT.

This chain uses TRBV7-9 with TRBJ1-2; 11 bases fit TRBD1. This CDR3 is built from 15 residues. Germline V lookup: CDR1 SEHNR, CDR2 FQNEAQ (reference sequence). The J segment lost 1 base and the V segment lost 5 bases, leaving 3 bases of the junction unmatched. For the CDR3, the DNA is TGTGCCAGCAGCCCGGGGACAGGGGGTAACTATGGCTACACCTTC. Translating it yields CASSPGTGGNYGYTF.

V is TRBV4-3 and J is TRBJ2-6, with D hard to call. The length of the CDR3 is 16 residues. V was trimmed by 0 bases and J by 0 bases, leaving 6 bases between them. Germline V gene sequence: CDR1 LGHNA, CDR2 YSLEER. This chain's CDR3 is CASSQDGNSGANVLTF. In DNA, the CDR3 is TGCGCCAGCAGCCAAGATGGTAACTCTGGGGCCAACGTCCTGACTTTC.

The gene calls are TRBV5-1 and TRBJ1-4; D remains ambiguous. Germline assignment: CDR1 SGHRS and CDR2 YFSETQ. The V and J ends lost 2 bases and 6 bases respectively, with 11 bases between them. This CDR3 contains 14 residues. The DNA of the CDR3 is TGCGCCAGCAGCTTCGGTCAGGCAGATGAAAAACTGTTTTTT. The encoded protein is CASSFGQADEKLFF.

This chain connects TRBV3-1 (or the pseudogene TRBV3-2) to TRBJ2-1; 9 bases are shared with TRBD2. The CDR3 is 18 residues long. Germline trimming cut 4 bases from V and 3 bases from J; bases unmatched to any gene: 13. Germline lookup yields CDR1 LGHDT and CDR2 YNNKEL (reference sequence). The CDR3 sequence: CASSPTLRGAGGYNEQFF. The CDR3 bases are TGTGCCAGCAGCCCGACCCTAAGGGGAGCGGGGGGCTACAATGAGCAGTTCTTC.

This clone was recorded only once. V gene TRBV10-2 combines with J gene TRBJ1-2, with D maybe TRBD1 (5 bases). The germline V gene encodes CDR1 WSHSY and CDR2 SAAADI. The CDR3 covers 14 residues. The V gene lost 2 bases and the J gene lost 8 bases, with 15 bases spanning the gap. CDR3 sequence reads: CASSEIVGGEGYTF. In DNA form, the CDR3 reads TGCGCCAGCAGTGAGATAGTGGGAGGGGAAGGCTACACCTTC.

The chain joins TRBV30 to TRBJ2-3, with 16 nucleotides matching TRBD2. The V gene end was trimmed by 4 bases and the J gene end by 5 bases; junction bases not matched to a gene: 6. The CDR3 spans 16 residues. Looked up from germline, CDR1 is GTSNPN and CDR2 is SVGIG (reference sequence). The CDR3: CAWTSGLAGGGDTQYF. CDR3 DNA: TGTGCCTGGACCTCGGGACTAGCGGGAGGGGGAGATACGCAGTATTTT.

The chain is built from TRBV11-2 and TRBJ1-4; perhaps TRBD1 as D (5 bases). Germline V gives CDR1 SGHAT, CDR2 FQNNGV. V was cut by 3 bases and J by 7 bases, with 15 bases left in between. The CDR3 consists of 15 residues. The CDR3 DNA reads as TGTGCCAGCAGCTTTGGAGAGGGGCCAGGTGAAAAACTGTTTTTT. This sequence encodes CASSFGEGPGEKLFF.

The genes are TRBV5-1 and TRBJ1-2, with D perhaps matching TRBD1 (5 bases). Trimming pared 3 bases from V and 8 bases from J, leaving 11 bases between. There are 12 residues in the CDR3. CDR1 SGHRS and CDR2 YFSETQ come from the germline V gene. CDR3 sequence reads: CASSSTRDGYTF. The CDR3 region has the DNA TGCGCCAGCAGCTCCACGAGGGACGGCTACACCTTC.